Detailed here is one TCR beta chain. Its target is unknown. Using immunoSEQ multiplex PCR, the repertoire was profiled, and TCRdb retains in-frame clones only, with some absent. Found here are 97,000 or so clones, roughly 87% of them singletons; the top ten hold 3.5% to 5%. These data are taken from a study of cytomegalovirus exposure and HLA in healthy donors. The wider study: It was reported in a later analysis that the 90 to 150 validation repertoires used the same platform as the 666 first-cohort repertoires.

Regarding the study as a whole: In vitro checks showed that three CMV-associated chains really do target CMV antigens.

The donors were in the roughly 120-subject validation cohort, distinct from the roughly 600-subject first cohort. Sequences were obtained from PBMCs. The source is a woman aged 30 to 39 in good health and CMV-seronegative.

Written as DNA, the CDR3 is TGTGCCAGCAGCTTAGGTATCGCAGGGACTACCTACGAGCAGTACTTC. Residues: CASSLGIAGTTYEQYF. The J gene is TRBJ2-7, the V gene TRBV7-3; the match to TRBD2 covers 7 bases. V dropped 2 bases and J dropped 2; count of bases not matched to a gene: 9. CDR1 is SGHTA and CDR2 is FQGTGA in the germline V gene. This CDR3 has 16 amino acids.